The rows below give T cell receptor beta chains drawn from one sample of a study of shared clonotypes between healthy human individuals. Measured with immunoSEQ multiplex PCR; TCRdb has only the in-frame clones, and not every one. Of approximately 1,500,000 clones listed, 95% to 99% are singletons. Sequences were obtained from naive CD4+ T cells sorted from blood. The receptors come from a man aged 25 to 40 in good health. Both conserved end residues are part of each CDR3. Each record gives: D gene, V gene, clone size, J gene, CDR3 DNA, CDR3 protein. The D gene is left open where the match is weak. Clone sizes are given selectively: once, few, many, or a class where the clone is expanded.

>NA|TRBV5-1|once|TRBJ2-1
TGCGCCAGCAGCTTGGCCTCTCCCTCCTACAATGAGCAGTTCTTC
CASSLASPSYNEQFF
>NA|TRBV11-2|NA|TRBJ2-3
TGTGCCAGCAGCCCTGATCGGGGGGCGATGGGGCAGTATTTT
CASSPDRGAMGQYF
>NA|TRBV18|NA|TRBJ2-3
TGTGCCAGCTCACCACCGGGGAGCGTTCGCACAGATACGCAGTATTTT
CASSPPGSVRTDTQYF
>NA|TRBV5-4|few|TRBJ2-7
TGTGCCAGCAGCTTGGACGGCTACGAGCAGTACTTC
CASSLDGYEQYF
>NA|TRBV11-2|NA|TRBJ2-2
TGTGCCAGCAGTTTTGCCTCAACCGGGGAGCTGTTTTTT
CASSFASTGELFF
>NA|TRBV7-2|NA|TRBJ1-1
TGTGCCAGCGTGCCCGGCCGGCTTTCGGCTTTCTTT
CASVPGRLSAFF
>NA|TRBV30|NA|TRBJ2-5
TGTGCCTGGACCACAGGGGGGGGTCAAGAGACCCAGTACTTC
CAWTTGGGQETQYF
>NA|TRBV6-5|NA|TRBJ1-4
TGTGCCAGCAGAAGGCTCAGCGGAAAACTGTTTTTT
CASRRLSGKLFF
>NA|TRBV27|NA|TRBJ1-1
TGTGCCAGCAGTTCCTTCGTGGGAGGGAACACTGAAGCTTTCTTT
CASSSFVGGNTEAFF
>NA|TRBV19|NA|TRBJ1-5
TGTGCCAGTAGTCGGAGTGGATGGGGAGGGCAGCCCCAGCATTTT
CASSRSGWGGQPQHF
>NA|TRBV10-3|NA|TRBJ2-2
TGTGCCATCAGTGAGAGGGGGTTCGGGGAGCTGTTTTTT
CAISERGFGELFF
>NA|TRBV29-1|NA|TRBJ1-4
TGCAGCGTCGCCACAGGAAAAACTAATGAAAAACTGTTTTTT
CSVATGKTNEKLFF
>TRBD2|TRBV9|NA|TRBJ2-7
TGTGCCAGCAGCGTAGCGGGCGGGAGGGCCTACGAGCAGTACTTC
CASSVAGGRAYEQYF
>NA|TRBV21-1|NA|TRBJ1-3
TGTGCCAGCAGCCATAAGCCCGGGACAGGGAAATCTAACTCTGGAAACACCATATATTTT
CASSHKPGTGKSNSGNTIYF
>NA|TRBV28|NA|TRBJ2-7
TGTGCCAGCAGTGGAATGAACGAGCAGTACTTC
CASSGMNEQYF
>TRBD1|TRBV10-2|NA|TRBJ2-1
TGCGCCAGCAGACCCGACAGGGGGCAAGACAATGAGCAGTTCTTC
CASRPDRGQDNEQFF
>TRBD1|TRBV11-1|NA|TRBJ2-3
TGTGCCAGCAGCTGGGACAGGGCGACAGATACGCAGTATTTT
CASSWDRATDTQYF
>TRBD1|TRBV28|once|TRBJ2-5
TGTGCCAGCAGTTACGGGACAGGGGGCATGAAGACCCAGTACTTC
CASSYGTGGMKTQYF
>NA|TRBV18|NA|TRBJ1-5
TGTGCCAGCTCACCCGGACAGAACCAGCCCCAGCATTTT
CASSPGQNQPQHF
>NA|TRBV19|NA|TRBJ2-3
TGTGCCAGTAGTAAGGGAGGCACAGATACGCAGTATTTT
CASSKGGTDTQYF
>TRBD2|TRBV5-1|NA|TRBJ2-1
TGCGCCAGCAGCTTGGAGAGGACTAGCGGATATGTCAATGAGCAGTTCTTC
CASSLERTSGYVNEQFF
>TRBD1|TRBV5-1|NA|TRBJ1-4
TGCGCCAGCAGCCTCACACCACCACGGACAGGGTTAAATGAAAAACTGTTTTTT
CASSLTPPRTGLNEKLFF
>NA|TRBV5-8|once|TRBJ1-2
TGTGCCAGCAGCTTGCGACTTTATGGCTACACCTTC
CASSLRLYGYTF
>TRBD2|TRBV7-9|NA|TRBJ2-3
TGTGCCAGCAGCTTCTGCGGGAGTAGTGAGGATACGCAGTATTTT
CASSFCGSSEDTQYF
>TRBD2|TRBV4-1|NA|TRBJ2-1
TGCGCCAGCAGCCAAGAAGCGGGAAGCTTTTCAAATGAGCAGTTCTTC
CASSQEAGSFSNEQFF
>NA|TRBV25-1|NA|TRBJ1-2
TGTGCCAGCAGCCCGGACAGAGTTACCTATGGCTACACCTTC
CASSPDRVTYGYTF
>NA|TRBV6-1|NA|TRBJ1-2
TGTGCCAGCAGTGAAAATCCGGTGGCAGCTGGCTACACCTTC
CASSENPVAAGYTF
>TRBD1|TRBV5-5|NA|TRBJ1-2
TGTGCCAGCAGCTTAACAGGGGGGCTTTACCATGGCTACACCTTC
CASSLTGGLYHGYTF
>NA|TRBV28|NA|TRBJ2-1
TGTGCCAGCAGCCTTAGCTACAATGAGCAGTTCTTC
CASSLSYNEQFF
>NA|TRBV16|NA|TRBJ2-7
TGTGCCAGCAGGGAGGGCAGCTCCTACGAGCAGTACTTC
CASREGSSYEQYF
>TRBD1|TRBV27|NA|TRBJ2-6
TGTGCCAGCAGTTTATCTAGGGCCGGACAGGTGGGCTTTGGGGCCAACGTCCTGACTTTC
CASSLSRAGQVGFGANVLTF
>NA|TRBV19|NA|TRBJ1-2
TGTGCCTCCGAGGAGGGGAACTATGGCTACACCTTC
CASEEGNYGYTF
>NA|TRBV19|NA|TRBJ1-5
TGTGCCAGTAGTGTCCGGGGTGGTGGCAATCAGCCCCAGCATTTT
CASSVRGGGNQPQHF
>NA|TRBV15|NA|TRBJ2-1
TGTGCCACCAGCAGAGCGGCGCGGGGCAGCGATGAGCAGTTCTTC
CATSRAARGSDEQFF
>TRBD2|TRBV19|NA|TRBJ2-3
TGTGCCAGTAGTATCGGGACTAGCGCTCCAGATACGCAGTATTTT
CASSIGTSAPDTQYF
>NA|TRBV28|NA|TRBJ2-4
TGTGCCAGCAGTTTAGCGGCAGGGATGGGCATTCAGTACTTC
CASSLAAGMGIQYF
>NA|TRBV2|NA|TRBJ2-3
TGTGCCAGCCAGGAAGGGAGTTGGACAGATACGCAGTATTTT
CASQEGSWTDTQYF
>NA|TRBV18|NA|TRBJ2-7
TGTGCCAGCTCACCGCCCGCGGGAAGCTACGAGCAGTACTTC
CASSPPAGSYEQYF
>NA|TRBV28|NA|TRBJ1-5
TGTGCCAGCAGCCTACTCGGCCCTCAGCCCCAGCATTTT
CASSLLGPQPQHF
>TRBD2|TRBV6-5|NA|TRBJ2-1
TGTGCCAGCAGTTACGGGCGGGAGAAGGATGAGCAGTTCTTC
CASSYGREKDEQFF